Described below is a single T cell receptor beta chain sequence and its context. What it binds is unknown. The record originates from a study of OX40 agonist ivuxolimab in advanced cancers. Study observations and caveats: The study found among the lowest clonal expansion in partial responders at 0.1-3.0 mg/kg.

The assay was immunoSEQ multiplex PCR, and TCRdb's table has in-frame clones only and misses some. The table shows some 97,000 clones, with 85% to 90% occurring only once. Germline V lookup: CDR1 LNHNV, CDR2 YYDKDF (reference sequence). This CDR3 region has 14 residues. V lost 3 bases and J lost 2, with 7 bases in between. The clonotype was recovered from an adult with an advanced solid tumor such as melanoma, head and neck, liver or kidney cancer. This chain connects TRBV15 to TRBJ2-2; D call uncertain. The material was CD4+ or CD8+ T cells sorted from blood, obtained in a trial of the OX40 agonist ivuxolimab. DNA for the CDR3: TGTGCCACCAGCAGCAGTCCTAACACCGGGGAGCTGTTTTTT. Its translation is CATSSSPNTGELFF.